This T cell receptor (beta chain) was sequenced for a study of cytomegalovirus exposure and HLA in healthy donors. Study-level results: For most subjects, TCR beta sequences were reported to predict HLA-A and HLA-B alleles with accuracy. Within an earlier analysis, most TCR beta V segments proved productive either about 87% or about 30% of the time. Three CMV-associated chains were confirmed in vitro to be specific for CMV antigens.

PCR amplification relied on 60 Vbeta primers (plus 13 Jbeta primers). Sequencing used immunoSEQ multiplex PCR; TCRdb keeps in-frame clones, though not all of them. The sample comprises just over 150,000 clones, approximately 82% of which are singletons, and around 6.6% rests with the top ten. In its sample, this clone was seen once. The antigen is unknown. Sequenced: PBMCs. The TCR originated in a man in his fifties in good health and CMV-seropositive.

The CDR3 DNA reads as TGTGCCAGCAGCTTAGGGCCAGAGACCCAGTACTTC. This codes for CASSLGPETQYF. The chain has TRBV7-6 and TRBJ2-5, with D hard to call. Germline lookup yields CDR1 SGHVS and CDR2 FNYEAQ. V lost 1 base and J lost 4, with 4 bases in between. This CDR3 is built from 12 residues.